These 9 T cell receptor beta chains share one sample of origin, sequenced in a study of human T cells and chemical hapten exposure. Time point indicated: patch test 2, 6 weeks after DPC sensitization. The treatment: therapeutic diphenylcyclopropenone sensitization with weekly scalp DPC. MiXCR, applied by TCRdb to the RACE reads, yields one record per CDR3 protein. The sample lists roughly 96,000 distinct CDR3 sequences; about 9.6% were seen once. The starting material was whole blood, obtained in connection with sensitization to the hapten diphenylcyclopropenone (DPC). Every receptor here comes from a woman in her 40s with alopecia areata. Some clones in this sample may be carry-over from other donors' samples.

This clonotype has at least ten counts. V usage is TRBV6-2 or TRBV6-3 and J usage is TRBJ2-7; possible D gene TRBD1, 6 bases. The CDR3 extends over 12 amino acids. Germline V gives CDR1 MNHEY, CDR2 SVGEGT. Trimming took off 8 bases at V and 7 bases at J, with 15 bases between the two ends. CDR3 sequence: CASGTGKGEQYF. CDR3 bases: TGTGCCAGCGGTACAGGGAAGGGGGAGCAGTACTTC.

This clonotype was detected many times. The gene calls are TRBV20-1 and TRBJ2-1; TRBD1 matches 9 bases. Germline V gene lookup returns CDR1 DFQATT and CDR2 SNEGSKA (reference sequence). The length of the CDR3 is 10 residues. The CDR3 DNA follows: TGCAGGACAGGGGGACTGGGTCAGTTCTTC. Amino acids: CRTGGLGQFF.

The V gene is TRBV20-1, the J gene TRBJ1-2, with D perhaps TRBD1 (6 bases). The CDR3 runs to 17 residues. Germline V gene data show CDR1 as DFQATT and CDR2 as SNEGSKA (reference sequence). Trimming pared 0 bases from V and 1 base from J, leaving 18 bases between. CDR3 coding DNA: TGCAGTGCTAGAGATCTGCTTATAGACAGGTTTAACTATGGCTACACCTTC. Translation: CSARDLLIDRFNYGYTF.

This clonotype was detected ten times or more. J is TRBJ2-2 and V is TRBV4-3; 9 bases map to TRBD2. The CDR3 runs to 15 residues. After removal of 1 base from V and 6 bases from J, the junction contained 3 bases not matched to a gene. Per germline, CDR1 LGHNA and CDR2 YSLEER. The CDR3 loop is CASSQGLAVAGELFF. CDR3 DNA sequence: TGCGCCAGCAGCCAAGGACTAGCGGTAGCCGGGGAGCTGTTTTTT.

There are many counts of this clonotype. The rearrangement joins TRBV3-1 to TRBJ1-1; TRBD1 might be the D (5 bases). Looked up from germline, CDR1 is LGHDT and CDR2 is YNNKEL (reference sequence). V lost 3 bases to trimming and J lost 8 bases, with 13 bases between them. The CDR3 loop spans 13 amino acids. CDR3 in DNA: TGTGCCAGCAGCCAGAGGGGTCGAGGGGAAGCTTTCTTT. The encoded protein is CASSQRGRGEAFF.

The chain recombines TRBV28 with TRBJ1-2; D gene unclear. From germline, CDR1 is MDHEN and CDR2 SYDVKM. With 5 bases removed from V and 4 bases from J, the gap between germline ends came to 11 bases. The CDR3 has 13 amino acids. CDR3 bases: TGTGCCAGCAGTAATGATCCCTCCTATGGCTACACCTTC. Its translation is CASSNDPSYGYTF.

This clonotype was recorded at least ten times. V usage is TRBV30 and J usage is TRBJ2-7, with 9 bases fitting TRBD1. The CDR3 runs to 15 residues. Germline values: CDR1 GTSNPN, CDR2 SVGIG (reference sequence). The V gene end was trimmed by 7 bases and the J gene end by 6 bases; junction bases not matched to a gene: 16. CDR3 DNA: TGTGCCTCCAACGACCGAACAGGGGGCACGGTCGAGCAGTACTTC. Its translation is CASNDRTGGTVEQYF.

This clonotype showed up just a few times. This sequence joins TRBV27 and TRBJ1-2; TRBD1 might be the D (6 bases). V dropped 6 bases and J dropped 0 bases, with 14 bases sitting between them. The CDR3 has 15 amino acids. The germline CDR1 and CDR2 sequences are MNHEY and SMNVEV (reference sequence). CDR3 DNA sequence: TGTGCCAGCAGCCATGAGGGACATTCTAACTATGGCTACACCTTC. Its translation: CASSHEGHSNYGYTF.

This clonotype was counted at least ten times. This chain joins TRBV29-1 and TRBJ2-5; D may be TRBD1 (6 bases). The germline V and J ends were trimmed by 6 bases and 2 bases, with 10 bases remaining between them. The CDR3 loop spans 12 amino acids. Per germline, CDR1 SQVTM and CDR2 ANQGSEA. CDR3 protein: CSVSTGQETQYF. For the CDR3, the DNA is TGCAGCGTATCGACAGGACAAGAGACCCAGTACTTC.